A selection of T cell receptor beta chains follows, all from one sample in a study of CD8 T cells in ankylosing spondylitis. A single record per CDR3 protein comes from TCRdb applying MiXCR to the 5' RACE reads. The table lists 500,000 to 550,000 distinct CDR3 sequences, roughly 13% of them singletons. Sequencing used blood, either unsorted or a sorted T cell fraction (not recorded which). Receptors originate from a male donor with ankylosing spondylitis. The CDR3 runs from the conserved cysteine through the conserved F or W. Fields, in order: D gene, V gene, clone size, J gene, CDR3 DNA, CDR3 protein. D genes are given only for firm matches. For some rows the clone size is stated as once, few or many, or as a class when expanded; others skip it.

NA,TRBV24-1,NA,TRBJ1-5,TGTGCCACCGGCGAGGAAGGGCCCAATCAGCCCCAGCATTTT,CATGEEGPNQPQHF
NA,TRBV5-1,many,TRBJ1-5,TGCGCCAGCAGCTTGGAGGCAGGAGGCCAGCCCCAGCATTTT,CASSLEAGGQPQHF
NA,TRBV11-2,many,TRBJ2-3,TGTGCCAGCAGCTCGAGTGGGCTATCCACAGATACGCAGTATTTT,CASSSSGLSTDTQYF
NA,TRBV6-1,few,TRBJ1-4,TGTGCCAGCAGGCCGGAGTGGGCAACTGAAAAACTGTTTTTT,CASRPEWATEKLFF
NA,TRBV20-1,many,TRBJ2-5,TGCAGTGCTAGCGGGAGAGGTGGAGAGACCCAGTACTTC,CSASGRGGETQYF
NA,TRBV12-3/TRBV12-4,many,TRBJ1-2,TGTGCCAGCAGTTTTAAGGGATCGGGGGGCTACACCTTC,CASSFKGSGGYTF
TRBD2,TRBV5-1,NA,TRBJ2-3,TGCGCCAGCAGCTCGACTAGCGGGAGGGCCTCAGATACGCAGTATTTT,CASSSTSGRASDTQYF
NA,TRBV27,NA,TRBJ1-5,TGTGCCAGCAGTTTAAGTACTGGGGTTGGTCAGCCCCAGCATTTT,CASSLSTGVGQPQHF
NA,TRBV5-5,NA,TRBJ1-4,TGTGCCAGCAGCTTCCGGGACCCCAATGAAAAACTGTTTTTT,CASSFRDPNEKLFF
NA,TRBV5-1,few,TRBJ1-4,TGCGCCAGCAGCCGGGAGGGAACTAATGAAAAACTGTTTTTT,CASSREGTNEKLFF
NA,TRBV7-2,many,TRBJ1-5,TGTGCCAGCAGCTTAGCGTGGAATCAGCCCCAGCATTTT,CASSLAWNQPQHF
TRBD1,TRBV25-1,NA,TRBJ2-3,TGTGCCAGCAGTCCTCGGACAGGCCAGGTCGCAGATACGCAGTATTTT,CASSPRTGQVADTQYF
TRBD1,TRBV5-1,many,TRBJ1-6,TGCGCCAGCAGCCGAACAGGGGAGAGGGATTCACCCCTCCACTTT,CASSRTGERDSPLHF
NA,TRBV5-1,many,TRBJ2-2,TGCGCCAGCAGCCTGAGTGAGGGGGTCTACACCGGGGAGCTGTTTTTT,CASSLSEGVYTGELFF
TRBD1,TRBV11-2,few,TRBJ1-1,TGTGCCAGCAGCTTTCAGTGGGGGACAGGGCTGGTCACTGAAGCTTTCTTT,CASSFQWGTGLVTEAFF
TRBD2,TRBV5-1,many,TRBJ2-1,TGTGCCAGCAGCTTGGGTAGCGGGAGTTTTAATGAGCAGTTCTTC,CASSLGSGSFNEQFF
TRBD2,TRBV20-1,few,TRBJ2-1,TGCAGTAGGCGGGATCAGCGGGAGGGCGAGGGGAATGAGCAGTTCTTC,CSRRDQREGEGNEQFF
TRBD1,TRBV7-2,few,TRBJ1-2,TGTGCCAGCAGCCTAGCAGGGGGGGCGAACCGCTATGGCTACACCTTC,CASSLAGGANRYGYTF
NA,TRBV2,few,TRBJ2-5,TGTGCCAGCAGTGGTAGCAGGGTCCAAGAGACCCAGTACTTC,CASSGSRVQETQYF
TRBD2,TRBV5-4,few,TRBJ2-3,TGTGCCAGCACCCAACGCACTAGCGGAGGAGATACGCAGTATTTT,CASTQRTSGGDTQYF
NA,TRBV30,NA,TRBJ2-3,TGTGCCTGGGTTTCTTTGCCAGATACGCAGTATTTT,CAWVSLPDTQYF
TRBD2,TRBV2,NA,TRBJ2-5,TGTGCCAGCACTAGGACTAGCGGGAATTACCAAGAGACCCAGTACTTC,CASTRTSGNYQETQYF
NA,TRBV29-1,NA,TRBJ1-2,TGCAGCGTTGGACAGGCCGGCTATGGCTACACCTTC,CSVGQAGYGYTF
NA,TRBV7-2,NA,TRBJ1-6,TGTGCCAGCAGCCGCCTTGGACAGACGACCTCACCCCTCCACTTT,CASSRLGQTTSPLHF
NA,TRBV27,NA,TRBJ2-5,TGTGCCAGCATCTCCCGAGGCTGGGAGACCCAGTACTTC,CASISRGWETQYF
NA,TRBV7-9,few,TRBJ1-2,TGTGCCAGCAGCTTAGTTGCCAGGGGCTACTATGGCTACACCTTC,CASSLVARGYYGYTF
TRBD2,TRBV6-1,NA,TRBJ2-2,TGTGCCAGCACCTTACAGCGGGAGTCAGCCGGGGAGCTGTTTTTT,CASTLQRESAGELFF
NA,TRBV6-1,NA,TRBJ1-2,TGTGCCAGCAGAGCTCACCTCAGGGACTATGGCTACACCTTC,CASRAHLRDYGYTF
TRBD2,TRBV15,NA,TRBJ2-1,TGTGCCACCAGCCTTGGGCTAGCGGGATCGATTGAGCAGTTCTTC,CATSLGLAGSIEQFF
TRBD1,TRBV12-3/TRBV12-4,many,TRBJ1-2,TGTGCCAGCAGTGGGAGGACAGGGGGCGCCTATGGCTACACCTTC,CASSGRTGGAYGYTF
NA,TRBV15,few,TRBJ1-4,TGTGCCACCAGCAGAGATCGTAATGAAAAACTGTTTTTT,CATSRDRNEKLFF
NA,TRBV7-2,NA,TRBJ1-2,TGTGCCAGCAGCACTTCTCCCGGGACAACCGGCGGCTACACCTTC,CASSTSPGTTGGYTF
NA,TRBV20-1,many,TRBJ1-4,TGCAGTGCTCGCTGGGGCAGTGAAAAACTGTTTTTT,CSARWGSEKLFF
NA,TRBV3-1,many,TRBJ1-6,TGTGCCAGCAGGACAGGAAATTCACCCCTCCACTTT,CASRTGNSPLHF
NA,TRBV14,NA,TRBJ1-3,TGTGCCAGCAGCAAAGGTTGGGGAGGCTCTGGAAACACCATATATTTT,CASSKGWGGSGNTIYF
NA,TRBV6-1,NA,TRBJ1-4,TGTGCCAGCAGCCCCAGGGGTCGGATTAATGAAAAACTGTTTTTT,CASSPRGRINEKLFF
TRBD1,TRBV10-2,few,TRBJ1-5,TGCGCCAGCAGCGTGGACAGGGCCCAGCCCCAGCATTTT,CASSVDRAQPQHF
TRBD2,TRBV7-2,few,TRBJ2-1,TGTGCCAGCAGCCGACTAGCGGGGTCCTCCAATGAGCAGTTCTTC,CASSRLAGSSNEQFF
NA,TRBV21-1,NA,TRBJ2-1,TGTGCCAGCAGCAAAGTTTGCGGGAGGTCCTACAATGAGCAGTTCTTC,CASSKVCGRSYNEQFF
TRBD2,TRBV10-3,NA,TRBJ2-7,TGTGCCATCAGTGCAGAGCTCGTGACTAGCGGGAGAGGCGAGCAGTACTTC,CAISAELVTSGRGEQYF
NA,TRBV7-2,many,TRBJ2-1,TGTGCCAGCAGCACCGACGGGACATTAAACAATGAGCAGTTCTTC,CASSTDGTLNNEQFF
NA,TRBV5-6,many,TRBJ2-1,TGTGCCAGCAGCTTGGCCACGGCCGGTCGGTTCTTC,CASSLATAGRFF
NA,TRBV7-2,NA,TRBJ2-3,TGTGCCAGCAGCCCCACCTGGGGGCTAGCAACAGATACGCAGTATTTT,CASSPTWGLATDTQYF
TRBD2,TRBV2,few,TRBJ2-1,TGTGCCAGCAGTGACCCTAGCGGGACGGACTACAATGAGCAGTTCTTC,CASSDPSGTDYNEQFF
NA,TRBV12-3/TRBV12-4,NA,TRBJ2-1,TGTGCCAGCAGTTCCGCTGGGGAGCGGGCGTACAATGAGCAGTTCTTC,CASSSAGERAYNEQFF